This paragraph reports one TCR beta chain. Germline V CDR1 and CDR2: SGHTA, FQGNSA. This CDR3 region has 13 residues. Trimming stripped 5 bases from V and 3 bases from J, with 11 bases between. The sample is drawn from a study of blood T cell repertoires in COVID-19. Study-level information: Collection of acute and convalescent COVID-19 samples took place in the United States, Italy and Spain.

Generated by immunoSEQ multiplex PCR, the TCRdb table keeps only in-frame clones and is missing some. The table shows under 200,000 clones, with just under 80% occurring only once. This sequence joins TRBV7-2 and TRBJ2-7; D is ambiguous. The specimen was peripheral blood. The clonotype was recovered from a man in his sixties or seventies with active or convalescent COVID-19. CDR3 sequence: CASSLQKNYEQYF. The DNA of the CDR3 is TGTGCCAGCAGCCTCCAGAAGAACTACGAGCAGTACTTC.